Below are 22 T cell receptor beta chains sequenced from a single sample in a study of CD8 T cells in Susac syndrome. cDNA came from roughly 0.53 to 1 ug RNA primed by random hexamers. TCRdb redid the calling of the immunoSEQ multiplex PCR reads with MiXCR, one entry per CDR3 protein. The sample yields around 270,000 distinct CDR3 sequences, approximately 90% seen once. The source material was CD8+ T cells from PBMCs. The receptors derive from a human donor with multiple sclerosis.

The chain joins TRBV6-2 or TRBV6-3 to TRBJ2-7; D call uncertain. Trimming cost V 6 bases and J 4 bases, with 16 bases left between them. CDR1 is MNHEY, CDR2 SVGEGT, per germline. This CDR3 is built from 14 residues. DNA for the CDR3: TGTGCCAGCAGCAATGGTCAGGCGGTGTACGAGCAGTACTTC. Its translation is CASSNGQAVYEQYF.

This sequence joins TRBV29-1 and TRBJ1-4; TRBD1 is a possible D gene (6 bases). This CDR3 is 10 amino acids long. V gave up 0 bases and J gave up 16 bases, with 9 bases separating them. The germline V gene has CDR1 SQVTM and CDR2 ANQGSEA. This CDR3 reads CSVEDGGQFF. CDR3 DNA sequence: TGCAGCGTTGAAGATGGGGGGCAGTTTTTT.

The chain couples TRBV9 to TRBJ1-4; no clear D gene. The V end lost 1 base, the J end lost 4 bases, and 11 bases lay between the germline ends. Per germline, CDR1 SGDLS and CDR2 YYNGEE. The CDR3 consists of 15 residues. The CDR3 protein is CASSVFGGDNEKLFF. The DNA for the CDR3 is TGTGCCAGCAGCGTATTTGGAGGAGATAATGAAAAACTGTTTTTT.

About this clonotype: One junction end disagrees with the germline gene, perhaps due to a read error. The V gene is TRBV29-1, the J gene TRBJ2-5; D might be TRBD2 (7 bases). The germline V gene has CDR1 SQVTM and CDR2 ANQGSEA. This CDR3 spans 12 amino acids. The CDR3 is CSVEGGEETQYF. DNA of the CDR3: TGCAGCGTCGAAGGGGGGGAAGAGACCCAGTACTTC.

In its sample, this clonotype was seen once. This chain connects TRBV7-9 to TRBJ2-7; 10 nucleotides agree with TRBD1. Trimming removed 4 bases from V and 1 base from J; junction bases left unmatched: 10. CDR1 is SEHNR, CDR2 FQNEAQ, per germline (reference sequence). The CDR3 consists of 17 residues. Here the CDR3 DNA reads TGTGCCAGCAGCTCGGACTTAACGGGACAGGGGTCCTACGAGCAGTACTTC. Amino acid sequence: CASSSDLTGQGSYEQYF.

Comment on this clonotype: The junction differs from germline at one of its ends, possibly a read error. CDR3 nucleotides: TGTGCCAGCAGCTCCTCTGAAAACACCATATATTTT. Translating gives CASSSSENTIYF. The chain has TRBV7-9 and TRBJ1-3; D call uncertain. CDR1 is SEHNR and CDR2 is FQNEAQ in the germline V gene (reference sequence). This CDR3 has 12 amino acids.

The chain joins TRBV9 to TRBJ2-3; D is possibly TRBD2 (5 bases). CDR1 SGDLS and CDR2 YYNGEE come from the germline V gene. The germline V and J ends were trimmed by 3 bases and 4 bases, with 12 bases remaining between them. The CDR3 spans 14 residues. For the CDR3, the DNA is TGTGCCAGCAGCGGCCCCGGAGGTCCAGATACGCAGTATTTT. Protein: CASSGPGGPDTQYF.

CDR3 DNA sequence: TGTGCCAGCAGCTTCGAGGCGGGAACCTATCAAGCCAAAAACATTCAGTACTTC. This sequence encodes CASSFEAGTYQAKNIQYF. The chain links TRBV5-4 to TRBJ2-4; tentative D call: TRBD2 (6 bases). The CDR3 runs to 18 residues. Trimming took off 2 bases at V and 0 bases at J, with 18 bases between the two ends. CDR1 is SGHNT, CDR2 YYREEE, per germline (reference sequence).

In its sample, this clonotype was seen a few times. The chain joins TRBV7-8 to TRBJ2-2; D ambiguous. Trimming pared 5 bases from V and 7 bases from J, leaving 5 bases between. This CDR3 has 11 amino acids. From germline, CDR1 is SGHVS and CDR2 FQNEAQ. DNA for the CDR3: TGTGCCAGCAGCCATGGCGGGGAGCTGTTTTTT. This codes for CASSHGGELFF.

This clonotype was counted only a few times. CDR3 sequence: CASRMGLNEQFF. The CDR3 coding sequence is TGTGCCAGCCGGATGGGGCTCAATGAGCAGTTCTTC. The V gene is TRBV6-2 or TRBV6-3, the J gene TRBJ2-1; the D gene is possibly TRBD1 (5 bases). The CDR3 loop spans 12 amino acids. The V and J ends lost 8 bases and 6 bases respectively, with 11 bases between them. Germline loops: CDR1 MNHEY, CDR2 SVGEGT.

V gene TRBV20-1 combines with J gene TRBJ2-2, with TRBD2 identical over 8 bases. Germline CDR1 reads DFQATT; CDR2 reads SNEGSKA (reference sequence). The CDR3 contains 17 residues. V dropped 6 bases and J dropped 3; count of bases not matched to a gene: 15. The CDR3 loop reads CSARLAGGRGDTGELFF. CDR3 in DNA: TGCAGTGCAAGACTGGCGGGGGGACGCGGGGACACCGGGGAGCTGTTTTTT.

The chain uses TRBV15 and TRBJ2-1, with 7 bases that match TRBD2. In germline, CDR1 is LNHNV, CDR2 YYDKDF (reference sequence). This CDR3 has 14 amino acids. Losses at the gene ends were 6 bases for V and 4 bases for J; bases not matched to a gene: 6. The CDR3 DNA sequence: TGTGCCACCAGTAAGGCGGGGGATTACAATGAGCAGTTCTTC. This gives the protein CATSKAGDYNEQFF. Full variable domain (missing parts from reference TRBV15 and TRBJ2-1): DAMVIQNPRYQVTQFGKPVTLSCSQTLNHNVMYWYQQKSSQAPKLLFHYYDKDFNNEADTPDNFQSRRPNTSFCFLDIRSPGLGDTAMYLCATSKAGDYNEQFFGPGTRLTVL.

J is TRBJ2-7 and V is TRBV7-2; 12 bases agree with TRBD2. CDR1 and CDR2 from the germline V gene are SGHTA and FQGNSA. The CDR3 totals 16 residues. Unmatched junction bases numbered 8, after V lost 6 bases and J lost 2 bases. The chain's CDR3 is CASSPTSGRLPYEQYF. CDR3 DNA sequence: TGTGCCAGCAGTCCGACTAGCGGGAGACTTCCCTACGAGCAGTACTTC.

The rearrangement joins TRBV5-5 to TRBJ2-5, with 10 bases aligning to TRBD2. J gave up 2 bases and V 6 bases, and 10 bases lay outside the gene matches. The CDR3 consists of 16 residues. Germline V gene sequence: CDR1 SGHKS, CDR2 YYEKEE (reference sequence). This chain's CDR3 is CASTLWGSGGQETQYF. CDR3 nucleotides: TGTGCCAGCACCCTTTGGGGTAGCGGGGGGCAAGAGACCCAGTACTTC.

The V call is TRBV29-1, the J call TRBJ1-1, with 9 positions matching TRBD1. Germline V gene sequence: CDR1 SQVTM, CDR2 ANQGSEA. Losses at the gene ends were 7 bases for V and 8 bases for J; bases not matched to a gene: 8. This CDR3 has 12 amino acids. The DNA for the CDR3 is TGCAGCGCGACAGGGGGAAGCGGCGAAGCTTTCTTT. Amino acids: CSATGGSGEAFF.

V gene TRBV9 combines with J gene TRBJ1-4; D is ambiguous. This CDR3 region has 18 residues. Germline V gene data show CDR1 as SGDLS and CDR2 as YYNGEE. The V end lost 1 base, the J end lost 0 bases, and 16 bases lay between the germline ends. CDR3 coding DNA: TGTGCCAGCAGCGTATCCCCCTTCTCCGATTCAACTAATGAAAAACTGTTTTTT. This encodes CASSVSPFSDSTNEKLFF.

This clonotype was observed once. The rearrangement joins TRBV7-9 to TRBJ2-1; D is undetermined. The CDR3 is 13 amino acids. Looked up from germline, CDR1 is SEHNR and CDR2 is FQNEAQ (reference sequence). V lost 1 base and J 3 bases, leaving 4 bases between the germline ends. The CDR3 sequence is CASSLVLYNEQFF. The CDR3 nucleotides read TGTGCCAGCAGCTTAGTACTCTACAATGAGCAGTTCTTC.

This clonotype was picked up one time. The rearrangement uses TRBV28 and TRBJ2-4, with unresolved D. The germline V gene encodes CDR1 MDHEN and CDR2 SYDVKM. V lost 5 bases and J 8 bases, leaving 7 bases between the germline ends. The CDR3 is 11 amino acids. The CDR3 loop reads CASSHTYIQYF. The CDR3, as DNA: TGTGCCAGCAGTCATACATACATTCAGTACTTC.

The chain has TRBV6-6 and TRBJ2-2; D possibly corresponds to TRBD2 (7 bases). CDR3 length equals 16 residues. Germline assignment: CDR1 MNHNY and CDR2 SVGAGI (reference sequence). With 10 bases removed from V and 3 bases from J, the gap between germline ends came to 21 bases. The CDR3: CATQILGGRYTGELFF. CDR3 DNA: TGTGCCACCCAGATCCTCGGGGGGCGATACACCGGGGAGCTGTTTTTT.

The chain couples TRBV12-5 to TRBJ2-2, with D possibly TRBD1 on 6 matching bases. This CDR3 region has 16 residues. Trimming took off 5 bases at V and 6 bases at J, with 19 bases between the two ends. Germline CDR1 LGHNT, CDR2 FRNRAP. CDR3 bases: TGTGCTAGTGGTCCCCCTCCCGGGACACGATCCGGGGAGCTGTTTTTT. Its protein product is CASGPPPGTRSGELFF.

This chain joins TRBV20-1 and TRBJ2-2, with 9 bases that match TRBD1. CDR3 length equals 14 residues. The V segment lost 1 base and the J segment 6 bases; nucleotides outside the gene matches: 3. Germline loops: CDR1 DFQATT, CDR2 SNEGSKA (reference sequence). The CDR3 DNA sequence: TGCAGTGCTAGAGGGGACAGGGACGCCGGGGAGCTGTTTTTT. Its translation is CSARGDRDAGELFF.

The chain employs TRBV7-9 and TRBJ1-5; tentatively, D is TRBD1 (5 bases). V was clipped by 3 bases and J by 7 bases, with 13 bases between them. Looked up from germline, CDR1 is SEHNR and CDR2 is FQNEAQ (reference sequence). This CDR3 has 14 residues. The CDR3 DNA is TGTGCCAGCAGCTTCCTAGGGGCGGAACAGCCCCAGCATTTT. Its translation: CASSFLGAEQPQHF.